The 9 T cell receptor beta chains reported below all come from one sample, sequenced in a study of cytomegalovirus exposure and HLA in healthy donors. The PCR used 60 Vbeta and 13 Jbeta primers. Clones were read by immunoSEQ multiplex PCR, and TCRdb kept only the in-frame ones, dropping some. There are about 140,000 clones in the sample; 77% occur only once, and 1.5% to 2% lies in the top ten. Sequencing was performed on PBMCs. These receptors were taken from a female donor in good health and CMV-seronegative.

The V call is TRBV19, the J call TRBJ1-2; 12 bases match TRBD1. J was trimmed by 4 bases and V by 6 bases; bases with no gene match: 6. Germline V gives CDR1 LNHDA, CDR2 SQIVND (reference sequence). This CDR3 spans 15 amino acids. The CDR3 reads CASRAGTGGSYGYTF. CDR3 nucleotides: TGTGCCAGTAGGGCCGGGACAGGGGGCAGCTATGGCTACACCTTC.

The rearrangement joins TRBV9 to TRBJ2-3; a weak D match, TRBD2 (5 bases). The ends were cut back, 0 bases at V and 1 base at J, with 18 bases in the middle. The germline CDR1 and CDR2 sequences are SGDLS and YYNGEE. The CDR3 totals 18 residues. The CDR3 region has the DNA TGTGCCAGCAGCGTAGAGGTCCAGGCGGGCGAGGGCACAGATACGCAGTATTTT. This encodes CASSVEVQAGEGTDTQYF.

A single count supports this clone. The chain has TRBV30 and TRBJ1-5; D is perhaps TRBD1 (5 bases). The germline CDR1 and CDR2 sequences are GTSNPN and SVGIG (reference sequence). The CDR3 sequence is 14 residues long. The V end lost 3 bases, the J end lost 4 bases, and 13 bases lay between the germline ends. The CDR3 DNA sequence: TGTGCCTGGAGCCTTGGGGGGGGGAATCAGCCCCAGCATTTT. Translated: CAWSLGGGNQPQHF.

The rearrangement joins TRBV7-9 to TRBJ1-4; D gene uncertain. The ends were cut back, 5 bases at V and 0 bases at J, with 19 bases in the middle. This CDR3 region has 18 residues. CDR1 and CDR2 from the germline V gene are SEHNR and FQNEAQ (reference sequence). CDR3 protein: CASSRGTTPFATNEKLFF. CDR3 DNA: TGTGCCAGCAGCCGTGGTACGACACCGTTTGCAACTAATGAAAAACTGTTTTTT.

The genes are TRBV5-1 and TRBJ2-5; 8 bases align to TRBD2. Germline-derived CDR1 and CDR2 are SGHRS and YFSETQ. CDR3 length equals 16 residues. With 2 bases clipped from V and 2 bases from J, the junction kept 8 bases outside the gene matches. The CDR3 DNA reads TGCGCCAGCAGCTTAGCGGGGGAGTTACTGCAAGAGACCCAGTACTTC. Translated: CASSLAGELLQETQYF.

The chain carries TRBV14 and TRBJ2-4; TRBD2 matches 9 bases. The germline CDR1 and CDR2 sequences are SGHDN and FVKESK. With V trimmed by 0 bases and J by 9 bases, 6 bases remained unmatched. The CDR3 is 15 residues long. CDR3 loop: CASSQDSGGRVIQYF. The CDR3 bases are TGTGCCAGCAGCCAAGATTCGGGCGGGAGGGTCATTCAGTACTTC.

Comments on this clone: One end of the junction varies from germline; a read error may be responsible. The chain carries TRBV27 and TRBJ2-5; 7 nucleotides line up with TRBD1. CDR1 and CDR2 from the germline V gene are MNHEY and SMNVEV (reference sequence). This CDR3 region has 13 residues. The CDR3 DNA reads TGTGCCAGCAGTTCCACCTCCGGGACAGCCATACACTTC. Amino acid sequence: CASSSTSGTAIHF.

This sequence joins TRBV7-2 and TRBJ2-1; 10 bases line up with TRBD2. Germline V lookup: CDR1 SGHTA, CDR2 FQGNSA. This CDR3 spans 14 amino acids. J was trimmed by 12 bases and V by 5 bases; bases with no gene match: 10. The CDR3 here is CASSRTGTSDRQFF. The CDR3 DNA sequence: TGTGCCAGCAGCAGGACCGGGACTAGCGATCGGCAGTTCTTC.

The V call is TRBV4-2, the J call TRBJ2-5; the match to TRBD2 covers 8 bases. The CDR3 consists of 17 residues. CDR1 and CDR2 (germline): LGHNA, YNFKEQ. V was pared by 3 bases and J by 2 bases, with 11 bases of the junction left unmatched. CDR3 amino acids: CASSQGGAGGDQETQYF. The CDR3 nucleotides read TGTGCCAGCAGCCAGGGAGGTGCGGGGGGCGATCAAGAGACCCAGTACTTC.